The following is a T cell receptor beta chain sequence with its context. The antigen remains undetermined. Through a sample-barcoded 5' primer and a J-beta primer mix, a second PCR was run for roughly 6 to 11 cycles. TCRdb reprocessed the 5' RACE reads with MiXCR, giving one entry per CDR3 protein. Among fewer than 900,000 distinct CDR3 sequences listed, about 52% were seen once. This sample is drawn from a study of blood T cells in healthy people across ages. Study-wide points: Relative to aged donors, long-lived donors carried more naive CD4+ cells and displayed higher diversity. Among T cells, TCR beta diversity per million cells dropped roughly linearly as age rose. Diversity estimates from one million T cells were considered underestimates.

The ends were cut back, 5 bases at V and 2 bases at J, with 12 bases in the middle. The CDR3 is 14 amino acids. CDR1 MNHNY and CDR2 SVGAGI come from the germline V gene (reference sequence). The clonotype was recovered from a woman aged 60 to 75 in good health. The chain recombines TRBV6-6 with TRBJ1-2, with D possibly matching TRBD1 (5 bases). The sample was blood. The CDR3 here is CASSDATVNYGYTF. CDR3 in DNA: TGTGCCAGCAGTGACGCGACAGTCAACTATGGCTACACCTTC.